This T cell receptor (beta chain) was documented in a study of regulatory T cells in long-lasting Graves disease. With 4 bases removed from V and 3 bases from J, the gap between germline ends came to 9 bases. The CDR3 is 12 amino acids. Per germline, CDR1 DFQATT and CDR2 SNEGSKA (reference sequence). Sample time point: persistent/refractory GD, antithyroid drugs over 5 years with positive TRAb. There was RNA extracted from PBMCs, and the TCR library was made from it. For TCR beta, libraries came from iRepertoire HTBI primers and Arm-PCR of CDR3 regions. MiXCR, applied by TCRdb to the multiplex PCR reads, yields one record per CDR3 protein. The table has over 450,000 distinct CDR3 sequences, 20% to 25% seen once. This clonotype occurred a few times. Its antigen is not identified. Study outcomes and limitations: Persistent disease showed a preference for TRBV28, TRBJ1-2 and TRBJ2-5.

The receptor was isolated from a female donor with Graves disease. The sample in question was peripheral blood mononuclear cells (PBMCs), obtained when the disease was refractory, from a patient treated with antithyroid drugs. The chain has TRBV20-1 and TRBJ1-1; D is perhaps TRBD1 (6 bases). The CDR3 here is CSATDSYTEAFF. CDR3 sequence (DNA): TGCAGTGCTACGGACAGTTACACTGAAGCTTTCTTT.